These 27 T cell receptor beta chains were sequenced from one sample in a study of T-cell memory formation after mild COVID-19. TCRdb re-analysed the 5' RACE reads in MiXCR, keeping a single row per CDR3 protein. Of tens of thousands of distinct CDR3 sequences in the sample, more than 9% are singletons; the top ten hold around 25%. The source material was PBMCs or a T cell subset sorted from them (not recorded which). The receptors shown here come from a man aged 18 to 35 who had mild COVID-19 (a few samples of this study predate the infection). Cell type and time point are not known.

This chain uses TRBV27 with TRBJ2-4, with TRBD1 as a possible D gene (6 bases). Germline V gives CDR1 MNHEY, CDR2 SMNVEV (reference sequence). The V and J ends lost 4 bases and 7 bases respectively, with 11 bases between them. The CDR3 is made up of 13 amino acids. Here the CDR3 DNA reads TGTGCCAGCAGTTCGCAGGGGATGAACATTCAGTACTTC. It encodes CASSSQGMNIQYF.

This clonotype has just a few counts. This chain links TRBV12-3 or TRBV12-4 with TRBJ2-4, with 7 bases fitting TRBD2. The J segment lost 9 bases and the V segment lost 6 bases, leaving 11 bases of the junction unmatched. This CDR3 comprises 14 residues. CDR3 sequence reads: CASSPRGWGVIQYF. The CDR3 nucleotides read TGTGCCAGCAGCCCGCGGGGGTGGGGGGTCATTCAGTACTTC.

This clonotype was counted many times. V gene TRBV5-4 combines with J gene TRBJ1-1; tentatively, D is TRBD1 (5 bases). CDR1 and CDR2 from the germline V gene are SGHNT and YYREEE (reference sequence). Trimming took 0 bases from V and 1 from J, leaving 7 bases between them. The CDR3 has 14 amino acids. The CDR3 here is CASSLGQQNTEAFF. The CDR3 DNA follows: TGTGCCAGCAGCTTGGGACAGCAGAACACTGAAGCTTTCTTT.

J is TRBJ2-3 and V is TRBV9; D gene uncertain. V was clipped by 1 base and J by 2 bases, with 8 bases between them. The CDR3 runs to 14 residues. Germline V gene data show CDR1 as SGDLS and CDR2 as YYNGEE. CDR3 coding DNA: TGTGCCAGCAGCGTAAACTCCTACACAGATACGCAGTATTTT. Amino acids: CASSVNSYTDTQYF.

The V call is TRBV7-9, the J call TRBJ2-4; TRBD1 might be the D (5 bases). The germline gives CDR1 SEHNR, CDR2 FQNEAQ (reference sequence). This CDR3 comprises 16 residues. The V end was cut by 6 bases, the J end by 0 bases, with 15 bases between. DNA of the CDR3: TGTGCCAGCAGACCTCAGGGTATTCGAGCCAAAAACATTCAGTACTTC. Protein: CASRPQGIRAKNIQYF.

The chain links TRBV4-1 to TRBJ2-3, with 9 nucleotides matching TRBD2. Unmatched junction bases numbered 4, after V lost 0 bases and J lost 0 bases. The germline V gene has CDR1 MGHRA and CDR2 YSYEKL. The CDR3 length is 17 residues. The CDR3 loop is CASSQDLAGESTDTQYF. The CDR3 coding sequence is TGCGCCAGCAGCCAAGATTTAGCGGGGGAAAGCACAGATACGCAGTATTTT.

This clonotype was seen only a few times. This chain uses TRBV28 with TRBJ2-7; 9 bases line up with TRBD1. V was pared by 4 bases and J by 9 bases, with 4 bases of the junction left unmatched. In germline, CDR1 is MDHEN, CDR2 SYDVKM. The CDR3 spans 12 residues. CDR3: CASSSPTGGQYV. CDR3 nucleotides: TGTGCCAGCAGTTCTCCGACAGGGGGGCAGTACGTC.

The rearrangement joins TRBV6-6 to TRBJ1-4; D is unclear. V was clipped by 6 bases and J by 8 bases, with 16 bases between them. Germline V gives CDR1 MNHNY, CDR2 SVGAGI (reference sequence). CDR3 length: 14 amino acids. The chain's CDR3 is CASSLPRTGEKLFF. In nucleotides, the CDR3 is TGTGCCAGCAGCCTACCCCGGACGGGAGAAAAACTGTTTTTT.

The chain has TRBV18 and TRBJ2-7; D might be TRBD2 (6 bases). This CDR3 comprises 15 residues. The germline CDR1 and CDR2 sequences are KGHSH and LQKENI. V was clipped by 8 bases and J by 3 bases, with 20 bases between them. The CDR3 loop reads CASPPRAGRHYEQYV. The CDR3, as DNA: TGTGCCAGCCCCCCCCGGGCAGGGAGGCACTACGAGCAGTACGTC.

This clonotype has just a few counts. The chain employs TRBV7-2 and TRBJ1-1; TRBD1 matches at 12 bases. CDR1 SGHTA and CDR2 FQGNSA come from the germline V gene. V dropped 5 bases and J dropped 1; count of bases not matched to a gene: 8. This CDR3 spans 17 amino acids. As DNA, the CDR3 is TGTGCCAGCAGCCGTTGGGACAGGGGGCTATCGAACACTGAAGCTTTCTTT. Translating gives CASSRWDRGLSNTEAFF.

The V gene is TRBV10-3, the J gene TRBJ2-1; maybe TRBD1 (6 bases). Trimming shortened V by 8 bases and J by 7 bases, and 15 bases separated the two germline ends. CDR3 length: 13 residues. Germline CDR1 is ENHRY and CDR2 is SYGVKD. In nucleotides, the CDR3 is TGTGCCATCGGGGAACGGCAGGGGAATGAGCAGTTCTTC. Translation: CAIGERQGNEQFF.

V gene TRBV6-4 combines with J gene TRBJ2-3, with 9 bases that match TRBD1. Losses at the gene ends were 7 bases for V and 3 bases for J; bases not matched to a gene: 5. The germline CDR1 and CDR2 sequences are MRHNA and SNTAGT. The CDR3 runs to 14 residues. The CDR3 bases are TGTGCCAGCACGGGACAGGGCACAACAGATACGCAGTATTTT. This sequence encodes CASTGQGTTDTQYF.

This clonotype turned up a few times. The chain recombines TRBV19 with TRBJ1-6, with unresolved D. Germline V CDR1 and CDR2: LNHDA, SQIVND (reference sequence). The CDR3 loop spans 15 amino acids. Trimming took 3 bases from V and 5 from J, leaving 11 bases between them. As DNA, the CDR3 is TGTGCCAGTAGTATCCAGACCGGCGATAATTCACCCCTCCACTTT. Protein sequence: CASSIQTGDNSPLHF.

This clonotype was picked up a small number of times. The chain has TRBV2 and TRBJ1-1; D unclear. CDR1 SNHLY and CDR2 FYNNEI come from the germline V gene. Trimming removed 8 bases from V and 1 base from J, with 11 bases in between. This CDR3 is 13 amino acids long. CDR3 nucleotides: TGTGCCAGCGAGGGTATCCCGAACACTGAAGCTTTCTTT. This translates into CASEGIPNTEAFF.

This clonotype was counted at least ten times. The genes are TRBV7-3 and TRBJ2-1; a possible D gene is TRBD2 (5 bases). CDR1 and CDR2 (germline): SGHTA, FQGTGA. The CDR3 length is 13 residues. Trimming left V 5 bases short and J 9 bases short, with 14 bases between. This CDR3 reads CASSRSRDVEQFF. CDR3 nucleotide sequence: TGTGCCAGCAGCCGATCCCGGGATGTTGAGCAGTTCTTC.

The table lists this clonotype with a few counts. The chain links TRBV4-1 to TRBJ2-3; 12 bases match TRBD2. V trimming: 3 bases; J trimming: 0 bases; junction bases outside the gene matches: 10. The CDR3 consists of 19 residues. Looked up from germline, CDR1 is MGHRA and CDR2 is YSYEKL. In DNA, the CDR3 is TGCGCCAGCAGCCAGATCCTAGCGGGGGGGCCCCTTAGCACAGATACGCAGTATTTT. Translated, it gives CASSQILAGGPLSTDTQYF.

The chain employs TRBV7-6 and TRBJ2-3; no reliable D call. The CDR3 is 15 residues long. With 0 bases removed from V and 2 bases from J, the gap between germline ends came to 9 bases. Germline CDR1 reads SGHVS; CDR2 reads FNYEAQ. CDR3 DNA sequence: TGTGCCAGCAGCTTAGCGCCTAGTCACACAGATACGCAGTATTTT. Residues: CASSLAPSHTDTQYF.

Many counts were recorded for this clonotype. This chain uses TRBV4-1 with TRBJ1-1; D ambiguous. The germline V gene encodes CDR1 MGHRA and CDR2 YSYEKL. The CDR3 is made up of 16 amino acids. With 1 base removed from V and 1 base from J, the gap between germline ends came to 13 bases. CDR3: CASSQALLLGNTEAFF. As DNA, the CDR3 is TGCGCCAGCAGCCAAGCGTTACTCCTCGGGAACACTGAAGCTTTCTTT.

V usage is TRBV19 and J usage is TRBJ1-1, with 10 bases matching TRBD1. V shed 6 bases and J 3 bases; nucleotides not matched to a gene: 4. Per germline, CDR1 LNHDA and CDR2 SQIVND (reference sequence). CDR3 length: 14 residues. The CDR3 loop reads CASRTGGRDTEAFF. CDR3 sequence (DNA): TGTGCCAGTAGGACAGGGGGCAGGGACACTGAAGCTTTCTTT.

This clonotype was seen more than once but under ten times. The chain is built from TRBV12-3 or TRBV12-4 and TRBJ2-3, with D perhaps being TRBD1 or TRBD2 (5 bases each). This CDR3 comprises 13 residues. Trimming shortened V by 11 bases and J by 1 base, and 13 bases separated the two germline ends. CDR3 nucleotide sequence: TGTGCCTCCCAAATGGGGGGCACAGATACGCAGTATTTT. It specifies CASQMGGTDTQYF.

A note on this clonotype: This clone may be a read error of a much larger clone one base away. CDR3 loop: CASSRYGSSGGYETQYF. In DNA, the CDR3 is TGTGCCAGCAGCCGATACGGTTCTAGCGGGGGTTATGAGACCCAGTACTTC. The rearrangement links TRBV4-2 to TRBJ2-5, with 10 bases that match TRBD2. V was clipped by 4 bases and J by 5 bases; unmatched bases: 13. This CDR3 region has 17 residues. Germline-derived CDR1 and CDR2 are LGHNA and YNFKEQ.

Judged by abundance, this clonotype is medium-sized. This rearrangement joins TRBV27 to TRBJ2-2, with 11 bases that match TRBD2. CDR1 MNHEY and CDR2 SMNVEV come from the germline V gene (reference sequence). This CDR3 comprises 17 residues. The V gene end was trimmed by 2 bases and the J gene end by 7 bases; junction bases not matched to a gene: 9. CDR3 sequence: CASSLLIAGGQGGELFF. The CDR3 DNA is TGTGCCAGCAGTTTACTTATAGCGGGGGGGCAAGGCGGGGAGCTGTTTTTT.

The rearrangement uses TRBV27 and TRBJ1-1, with D perhaps matching TRBD1 (6 bases). Germline CDR1 reads MNHEY; CDR2 reads SMNVEV (reference sequence). CDR3 size: 16 residues. V lost 4 bases and J lost 5, with 20 bases in between. The CDR3 reads CASSSSPDVGGTEAFF. The CDR3 DNA sequence: TGTGCCAGCAGTTCCTCACCCGACGTAGGGGGGACTGAAGCTTTCTTT.

This clonotype was seen many times. The chain links TRBV6-2 or TRBV6-3 to TRBJ2-7, with 9 bases aligning to TRBD1. V was pared by 0 bases and J by 3 bases, with 9 bases of the junction left unmatched. The CDR3 is 17 residues long. Germline V CDR1 and CDR2: MNHEY, SVGEGT. CDR3 sequence: CASSYSPTRQGVYEQYF. In DNA form, the CDR3 reads TGTGCCAGCAGTTACTCACCCACCCGACAGGGGGTCTACGAGCAGTACTTC.

This clonotype was seen more than once but under ten times. The rearrangement links TRBV5-1 to TRBJ2-3; TRBD2 aligns across 12 bases. The V segment lost 0 bases and the J segment 6 bases; nucleotides outside the gene matches: 8. This CDR3 region has 17 residues. Germline values: CDR1 SGHRS, CDR2 YFSETQ. CDR3 bases: TGCGCCAGCAGCTTGGTAGCGTCTAGCGGGGGGGCGGATACGCAGTATTTT. Amino acids: CASSLVASSGGADTQYF.

A few counts support this clonotype. V is TRBV9 and J is TRBJ2-5; 7 bases are shared with TRBD2. CDR1 SGDLS and CDR2 YYNGEE come from the germline V gene. The CDR3 covers 14 residues. The J segment lost 4 bases and the V segment lost 1 base, leaving 4 bases of the junction unmatched. The CDR3 DNA reads as TGTGCCAGCAGCGTAAGGTGGGAGGGAGAGACCCAGTACTTC. Its translation: CASSVRWEGETQYF.

This rearrangement joins TRBV11-2 to TRBJ1-1; the D is unclear. Germline CDR1 is SGHAT and CDR2 is FQNNGV. The CDR3 sequence is 11 residues long. V lost 1 base to trimming and J lost 11 bases, with 8 bases between them. The DNA of the CDR3 is TGTGCCAGCAGCTTAGGACCGTGGGCTTTCTTT. Its translation is CASSLGPWAFF.